The T cell receptor beta chain under discussion was sequenced for a study of blood T cell repertoires in COVID-19. Turning to the study itself: Specimens from acute and convalescent COVID-19 originated in the United States, Italy and Spain. From T cells, B-cell-depleted T cells, or PBMCs came the material, which was cDNA or gDNA.

Followed over time, Seattle patients had been enrolled while infection was active. There are 15 residues in the CDR3. Germline assignment: CDR1 PRHDT and CDR2 FYEKMQ (reference sequence). Trimming took 5 bases from V and 8 from J, leaving 18 bases between them. Original handling: The assay estimated nucleated cells by amplifying reference gene primers. Using immunoSEQ multiplex PCR, the repertoire was profiled, and TCRdb retains in-frame clones only, with some absent. Clone size and V and J calls were adopted from that table, with D and trimming inferred from the DNA. The repertoire includes 350,000 to 400,000 clones, about 86% of them detected once, and about 7.6% sits in the top ten.

The sequencing sample was made of peripheral blood. This clonotype was sampled from a woman aged 60-70 years with COVID-19, enrolled during active disease. The V call is TRBV13, the J call TRBJ1-4, with D tentatively TRBD1 (5 bases). CDR3 DNA sequence: TGTGCCAGCAGCCTCGGGAGGGCCGGGGGAGAAAAACTGTTTTTT. It specifies CASSLGRAGGEKLFF.